The 7 T cell receptor beta chains in this list originate from one sample, sequenced in a study of T-cell reconstitution after alpha-beta-depleted transplantation in children. A library of TCRbeta sequences, prepared with unique molecular identifiers, was generated. TCRdb re-derived calls from the PCR reads in MiXCR, one entry per CDR3 protein. Seen here are about 980,000 distinct CDR3 sequences, roughly 29% observed once, and the top ten hold over 25%. The specimen comprised PBMCs, mostly from graft donor cells, sampled 360 days after TCRalphabeta/CD19-depleted stem cell transplant. The receptors here all came from a boy younger than two who had a stem cell transplant for SCID, so the T cells may come from the graft donor.

The chain couples TRBV15 to TRBJ2-3, with TRBD2 matching 11 bases. CDR1 is LNHNV and CDR2 is YYDKDF in the germline V gene (reference sequence). J gave up 7 bases and V 1 base, and 4 bases lay outside the gene matches. This CDR3 is built from 15 residues. CDR3 protein: CATSRGLAGTNTQYF. CDR3 in DNA: TGTGCCACCAGCAGAGGACTAGCGGGGACCAATACGCAGTATTTT. The full variable domain, its missing parts supplied by reference TRBV15 and TRBJ2-3, is DAMVIQNPRYQVTQFGKPVTLSCSQTLNHNVMYWYQQKSSQAPKLLFHYYDKDFNNEADTPDNFQSRRPNTSFCFLDIRSPGLGDTAMYLCATSRGLAGTNTQYFGPGTRLTVL.

V and J are TRBV6-1 and TRBJ2-1; D is ambiguous. The CDR3 covers 15 residues. V was cut by 2 bases and J by 4 bases, with 12 bases left in between. CDR1 is MNHNS and CDR2 is SASEGT in the germline V gene. The CDR3 reads CASSEILDWYNEQFF. The CDR3 region has the DNA TGTGCCAGCAGTGAAATTTTAGACTGGTACAATGAGCAGTTCTTC.

The chain couples TRBV12-3 or TRBV12-4 to TRBJ2-2; the D gene is possibly TRBD2 (5 bases). The V and J ends lost 3 bases and 6 bases respectively, with 20 bases between them. This CDR3 spans 17 amino acids. CDR3 sequence (DNA): TGTGCCAGCAGTTTCAATGTGCGGCGAGGGTTATCCGGGGAGCTGTTTTTT. Translating it yields CASSFNVRRGLSGELFF.

The chain combines TRBV20-1 with TRBJ2-7; 7 positions match TRBD2. This CDR3 is built from 14 residues. The ends lost 3 bases at V and 1 base at J; junction bases unmatched: 6. Germline V lookup: CDR1 DFQATT, CDR2 SNEGSKA (reference sequence). The CDR3: CSARAPRESYEQYF. CDR3 in DNA: TGCAGTGCTAGGGCCCCGCGGGAGTCCTACGAGCAGTACTTC.

This clonotype was detected ten times or more. V usage is TRBV12-3 or TRBV12-4 and J usage is TRBJ2-5; D is perhaps TRBD2 (6 bases). This CDR3 comprises 13 residues. Deletions cut 3 bases from V and 5 bases from J, with 10 bases between. The CDR3 DNA follows: TGTGCCAGCAGTTTCCGCGGGGCTGAGACCCAGTACTTC. Its translation is CASSFRGAETQYF.

This clonotype was picked up a small number of times. The V and J genes are TRBV4-1 and TRBJ2-5; D is possibly TRBD1 (5 bases). Germline CDR1 and CDR2: MGHRA and YSYEKL. The V gene lost 2 bases and the J gene lost 4 bases, with 14 bases spanning the gap. This CDR3 spans 15 amino acids. The CDR3 DNA sequence: TGCGCCAGCAGCCAAAATATTAGGGGTTCAGAGACCCAGTACTTC. It translates to CASSQNIRGSETQYF.

The chain is built from TRBV20-1 and TRBJ1-6; 8 bases agree with TRBD1. V trimming: 6 bases; J trimming: 0 bases; junction bases outside the gene matches: 4. The germline CDR1 and CDR2 sequences are DFQATT and SNEGSKA (reference sequence). This CDR3 has 15 residues. Here the CDR3 reads CSASTGDSYNSPLHF. The CDR3 nucleotides read TGCAGTGCCTCGACAGGGGACTCCTATAATTCACCCCTCCACTTT.